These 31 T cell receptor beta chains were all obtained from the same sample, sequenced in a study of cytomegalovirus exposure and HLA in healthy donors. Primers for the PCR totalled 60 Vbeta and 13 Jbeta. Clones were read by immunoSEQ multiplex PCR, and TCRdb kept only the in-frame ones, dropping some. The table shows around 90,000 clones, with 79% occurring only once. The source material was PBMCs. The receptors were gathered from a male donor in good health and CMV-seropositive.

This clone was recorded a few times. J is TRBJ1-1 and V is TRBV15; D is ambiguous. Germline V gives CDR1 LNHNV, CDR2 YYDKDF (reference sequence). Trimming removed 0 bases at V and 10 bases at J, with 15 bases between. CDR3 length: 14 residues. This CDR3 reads CATSRDSRGAGAFF. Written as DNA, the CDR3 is TGTGCCACCAGCAGAGATTCTCGGGGTGCAGGAGCTTTCTTT.

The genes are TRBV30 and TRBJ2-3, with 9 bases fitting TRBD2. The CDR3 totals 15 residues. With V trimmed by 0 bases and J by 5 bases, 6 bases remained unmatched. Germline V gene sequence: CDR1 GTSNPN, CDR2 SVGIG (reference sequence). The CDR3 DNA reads TGTGCCTGGAGTGTAGGCGGGGGGGCCAGAGATACGCAGTATTTT. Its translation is CAWSVGGGARDTQYF.

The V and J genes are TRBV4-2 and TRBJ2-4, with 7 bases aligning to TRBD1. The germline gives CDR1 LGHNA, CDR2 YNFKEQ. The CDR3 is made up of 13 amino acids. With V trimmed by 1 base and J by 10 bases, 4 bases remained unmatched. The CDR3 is CASSQALQGIQYF. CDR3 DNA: TGTGCCAGCAGCCAAGCTTTACAGGGGATTCAGTACTTC.

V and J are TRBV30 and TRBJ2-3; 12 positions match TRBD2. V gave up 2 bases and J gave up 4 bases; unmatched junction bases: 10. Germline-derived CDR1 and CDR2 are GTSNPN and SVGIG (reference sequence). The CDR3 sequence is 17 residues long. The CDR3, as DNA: TGTGCCTGGAGTCCATTGAGGACTAGCGGGGTTGCAGATACGCAGTATTTT. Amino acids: CAWSPLRTSGVADTQYF.

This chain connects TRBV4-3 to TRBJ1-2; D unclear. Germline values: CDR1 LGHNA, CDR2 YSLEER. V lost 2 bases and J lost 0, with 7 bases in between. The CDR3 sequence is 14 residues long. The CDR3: CASSQTTSNYGYTF. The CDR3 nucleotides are TGCGCCAGCAGCCAAACAACCTCTAACTATGGCTACACCTTC.

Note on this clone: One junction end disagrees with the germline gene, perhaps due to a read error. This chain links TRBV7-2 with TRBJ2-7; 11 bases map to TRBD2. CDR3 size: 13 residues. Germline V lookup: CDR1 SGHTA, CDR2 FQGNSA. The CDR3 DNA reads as TGTGCCAGCAGTTTAGCGGGGGGGAGCGAGCAGTACTTC. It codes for CASSLAGGSEQYF.

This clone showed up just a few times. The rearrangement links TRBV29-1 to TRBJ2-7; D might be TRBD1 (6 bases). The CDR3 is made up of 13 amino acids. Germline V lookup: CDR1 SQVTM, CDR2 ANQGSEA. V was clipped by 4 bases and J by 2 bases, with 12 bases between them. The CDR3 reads CSVVRQGPYEQYF. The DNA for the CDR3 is TGCAGCGTTGTACGGCAGGGGCCCTACGAGCAGTACTTC.

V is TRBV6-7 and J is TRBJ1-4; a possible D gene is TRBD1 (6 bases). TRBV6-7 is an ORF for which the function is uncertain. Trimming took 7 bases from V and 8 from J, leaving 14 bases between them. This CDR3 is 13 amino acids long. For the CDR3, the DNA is TGTGCCAGCAATCTGGACAGTCGGGAAAAACTGTTTTTT. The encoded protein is CASNLDSREKLFF.

The chain's CDR3 is CAASDRGNGYTF. For the CDR3, the DNA is TGTGCCGCTTCGGACAGGGGGAATGGCTACACCTTC. The rearrangement joins TRBV10-3 to TRBJ1-2; 10 bases are a match to TRBD1. Germline assignment: CDR1 ENHRY and CDR2 SYGVKD. Trimming at V came to 11 bases and at J to 6 bases, leaving 6 bases not matched to a gene. This CDR3 contains 12 residues.

The CDR3 protein is CASSAWGLAADTQYF. CDR3 DNA sequence: TGTGCCAGCAGTGCTTGGGGACTAGCCGCAGATACGCAGTATTTT. This sequence joins TRBV25-1 and TRBJ2-3; 9 bases line up with TRBD2. The CDR3 extends over 15 amino acids. Germline V CDR1 and CDR2: MGHDK, SYGVNS. Trimming cost V 4 bases and J 4 bases; bases outside gene matches: 6.

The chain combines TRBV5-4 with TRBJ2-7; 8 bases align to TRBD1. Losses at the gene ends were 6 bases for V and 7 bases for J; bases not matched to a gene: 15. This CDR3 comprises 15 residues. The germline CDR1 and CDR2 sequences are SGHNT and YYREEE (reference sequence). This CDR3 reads CASTPSPDRVGEQYF. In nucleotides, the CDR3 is TGTGCCAGCACCCCCTCTCCGGACAGGGTTGGAGAGCAGTACTTC.

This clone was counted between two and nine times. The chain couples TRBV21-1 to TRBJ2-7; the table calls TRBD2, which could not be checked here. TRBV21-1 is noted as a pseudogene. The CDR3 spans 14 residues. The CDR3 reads CASSKEHPNYEQYF. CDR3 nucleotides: TGTGCCAGCAGCAAAGAGCATCCCAACTACGAGCAGTACTTC.

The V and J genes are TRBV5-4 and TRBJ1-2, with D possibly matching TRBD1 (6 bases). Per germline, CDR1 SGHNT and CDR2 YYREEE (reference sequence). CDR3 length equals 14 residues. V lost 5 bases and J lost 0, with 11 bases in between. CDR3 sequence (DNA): TGTGCCAGCAGTATCAGGGGTTCTAACTATGGCTACACCTTC. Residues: CASSIRGSNYGYTF.

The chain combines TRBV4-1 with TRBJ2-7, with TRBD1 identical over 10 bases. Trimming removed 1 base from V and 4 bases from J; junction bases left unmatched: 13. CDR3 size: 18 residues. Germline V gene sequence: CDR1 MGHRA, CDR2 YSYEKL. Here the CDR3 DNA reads TGCGCCAGCAGCCAAGTCATGATGGGGACAGGGGAACAGTACGAGCAGTACTTC. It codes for CASSQVMMGTGEQYEQYF.

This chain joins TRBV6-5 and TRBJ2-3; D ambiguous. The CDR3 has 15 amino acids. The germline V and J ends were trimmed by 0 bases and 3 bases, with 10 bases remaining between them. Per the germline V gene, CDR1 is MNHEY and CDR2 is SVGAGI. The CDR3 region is CASSYSVLRTDTQYF. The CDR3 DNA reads TGTGCCAGCAGTTACTCGGTTCTCAGGACAGATACGCAGTATTTT.

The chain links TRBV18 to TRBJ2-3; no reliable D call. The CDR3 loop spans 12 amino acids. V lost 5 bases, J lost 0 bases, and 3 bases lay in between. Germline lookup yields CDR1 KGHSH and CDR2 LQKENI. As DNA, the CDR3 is TGTGCCAGCTCATCGAGCACAGATACGCAGTATTTT. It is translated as CASSSSTDTQYF.

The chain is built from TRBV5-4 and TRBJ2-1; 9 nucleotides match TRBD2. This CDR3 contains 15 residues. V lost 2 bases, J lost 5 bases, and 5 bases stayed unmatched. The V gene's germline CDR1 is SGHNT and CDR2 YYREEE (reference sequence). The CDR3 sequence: CASSFCCGGDNEQFF. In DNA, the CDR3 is TGTGCCAGCAGCTTCTGCTGCGGGGGGGACAATGAGCAGTTCTTC. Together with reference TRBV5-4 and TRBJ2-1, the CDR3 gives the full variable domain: ETGVTQSPTHLIKTRGQQVTLRCSSQSGHNTVSWYQQALGQGPQFIFQYYREEENGRGNFPPRFSGLQFPNYSSELNVNALELDDSALYLCASSFCCGGDNEQFFGPGTRLTVL.

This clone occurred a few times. The CDR3 DNA reads as TGTGCCAGCAGTGAAGCGCGGAGTCACACAGATACGCAGTATTTT. It translates to CASSEARSHTDTQYF. This chain joins TRBV6-1 and TRBJ2-3; D unresolved. V was clipped by 0 bases and J by 2 bases, with 9 bases between them. The CDR3 runs 15 residues. Germline V lookup: CDR1 MNHNS, CDR2 SASEGT.

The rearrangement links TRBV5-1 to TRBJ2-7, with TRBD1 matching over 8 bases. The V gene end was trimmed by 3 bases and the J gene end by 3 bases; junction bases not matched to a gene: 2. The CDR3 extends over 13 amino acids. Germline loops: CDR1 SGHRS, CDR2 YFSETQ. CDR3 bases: TGCGCCAGCAGCTCCAGGGGGCTCTACGAGCAGTACTTC. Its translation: CASSSRGLYEQYF.

CDR3 protein: CASIFQGGTEAFF. The CDR3 DNA sequence: TGTGCCAGCATTTTTCAGGGGGGCACTGAAGCTTTCTTT. The V call is TRBV6-1, the J call TRBJ1-1, with 7 positions matching TRBD1. V lost 7 bases, J lost 4 bases, and 6 bases stayed unmatched. Germline V gives CDR1 MNHNS, CDR2 SASEGT. The CDR3 is made up of 13 amino acids.

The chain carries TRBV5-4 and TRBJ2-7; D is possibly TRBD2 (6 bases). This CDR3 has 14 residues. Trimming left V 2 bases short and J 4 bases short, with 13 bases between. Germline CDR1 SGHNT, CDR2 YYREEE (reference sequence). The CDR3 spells CASSFSGGRYEQYF. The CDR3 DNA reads TGTGCCAGCAGCTTTTCAGGTGGGAGGTACGAGCAGTACTTC.

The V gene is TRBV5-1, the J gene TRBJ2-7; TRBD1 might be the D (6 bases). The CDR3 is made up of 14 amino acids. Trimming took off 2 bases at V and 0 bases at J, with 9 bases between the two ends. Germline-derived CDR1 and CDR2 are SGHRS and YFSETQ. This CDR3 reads CASSLGQSSYEQYF. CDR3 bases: TGCGCCAGCAGCTTAGGACAGAGCTCCTACGAGCAGTACTTC.

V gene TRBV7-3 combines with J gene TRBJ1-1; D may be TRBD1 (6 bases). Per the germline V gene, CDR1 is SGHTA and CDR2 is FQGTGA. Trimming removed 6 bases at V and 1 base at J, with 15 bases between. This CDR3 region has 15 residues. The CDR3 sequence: CASSSGGARNTEAFF. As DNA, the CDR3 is TGTGCCAGCAGTTCTGGGGGGGCGCGGAACACTGAAGCTTTCTTT. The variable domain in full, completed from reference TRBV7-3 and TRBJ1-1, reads GAGVSQTPSNKVTEKGKYVELRCDPISGHTALYWYRQSLGQGPEFLIYFQGTGAADDSGLPNDRFFAVRPEGSVSTLKIQRTERGDSAVYLCASSSGGARNTEAFFGQGTRLTVV.

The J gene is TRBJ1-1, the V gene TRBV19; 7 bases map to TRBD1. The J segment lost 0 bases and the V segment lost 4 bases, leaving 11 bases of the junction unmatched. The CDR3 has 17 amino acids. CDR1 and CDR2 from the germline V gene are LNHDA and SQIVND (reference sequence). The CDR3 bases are TGTGCCAGTAGTAATGGACAGGTGACCCTTTTGAACACTGAAGCTTTCTTT. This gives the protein CASSNGQVTLLNTEAFF. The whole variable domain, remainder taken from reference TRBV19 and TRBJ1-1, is DGGITQSPKYLFRKEGQNVTLSCEQNLNHDAMYWYRQDPGQGLRLIYYSQIVNDFQKGDIAEGYSVSREKKESFPLTVTSAQKNPTAFYLCASSNGQVTLLNTEAFFGQGTRLTVV.

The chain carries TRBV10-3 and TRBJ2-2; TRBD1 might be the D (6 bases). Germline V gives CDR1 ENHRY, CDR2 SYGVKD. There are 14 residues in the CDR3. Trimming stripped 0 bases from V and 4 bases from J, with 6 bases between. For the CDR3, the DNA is TGTGCCATCAGTGAGTCCAGGGGCACCGGGGAGCTGTTTTTT. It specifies CAISESRGTGELFF.

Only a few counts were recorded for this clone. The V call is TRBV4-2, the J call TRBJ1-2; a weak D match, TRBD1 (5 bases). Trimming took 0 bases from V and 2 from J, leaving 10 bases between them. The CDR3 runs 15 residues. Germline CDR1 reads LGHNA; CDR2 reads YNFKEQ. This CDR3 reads CASSQEKGINYGYTF. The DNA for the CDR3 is TGTGCCAGCAGCCAAGAGAAGGGGATAAACTATGGCTACACCTTC.

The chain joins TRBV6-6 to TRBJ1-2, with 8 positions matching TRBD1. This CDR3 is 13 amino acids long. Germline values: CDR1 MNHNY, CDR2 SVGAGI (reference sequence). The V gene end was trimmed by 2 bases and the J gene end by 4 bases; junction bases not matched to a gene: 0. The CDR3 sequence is CASSYTGGYGYTF. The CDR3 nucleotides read TGTGCCAGCAGTTACACAGGGGGCTATGGCTACACCTTC.

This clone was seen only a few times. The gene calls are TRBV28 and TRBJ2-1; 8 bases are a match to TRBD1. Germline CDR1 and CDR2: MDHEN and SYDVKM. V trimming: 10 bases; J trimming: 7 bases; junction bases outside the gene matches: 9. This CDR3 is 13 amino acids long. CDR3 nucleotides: TGTGCCATCGGAGGACAGGGAGGTAATGAGCAGTTCTTC. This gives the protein CAIGGQGGNEQFF.

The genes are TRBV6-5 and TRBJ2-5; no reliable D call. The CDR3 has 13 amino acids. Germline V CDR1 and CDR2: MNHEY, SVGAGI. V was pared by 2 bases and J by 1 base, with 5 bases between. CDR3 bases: TGTGCCAGCAGTTACACTACCCAAGAGACCCAGTACTTC. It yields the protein CASSYTTQETQYF.

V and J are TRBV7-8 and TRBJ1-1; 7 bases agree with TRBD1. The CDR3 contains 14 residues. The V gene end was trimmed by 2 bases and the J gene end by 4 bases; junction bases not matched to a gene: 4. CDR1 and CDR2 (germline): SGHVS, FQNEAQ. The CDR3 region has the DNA TGTGCCAGCAGCTTAACAGGGGAGGCCACTGAAGCTTTCTTT. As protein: CASSLTGEATEAFF.

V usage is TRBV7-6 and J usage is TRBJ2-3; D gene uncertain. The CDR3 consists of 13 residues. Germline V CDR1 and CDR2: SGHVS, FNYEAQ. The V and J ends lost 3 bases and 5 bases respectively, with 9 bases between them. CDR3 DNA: TGTGCCAGCAGCTTGAGTTTGAGAGATACGCAGTATTTT. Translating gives CASSLSLRDTQYF.